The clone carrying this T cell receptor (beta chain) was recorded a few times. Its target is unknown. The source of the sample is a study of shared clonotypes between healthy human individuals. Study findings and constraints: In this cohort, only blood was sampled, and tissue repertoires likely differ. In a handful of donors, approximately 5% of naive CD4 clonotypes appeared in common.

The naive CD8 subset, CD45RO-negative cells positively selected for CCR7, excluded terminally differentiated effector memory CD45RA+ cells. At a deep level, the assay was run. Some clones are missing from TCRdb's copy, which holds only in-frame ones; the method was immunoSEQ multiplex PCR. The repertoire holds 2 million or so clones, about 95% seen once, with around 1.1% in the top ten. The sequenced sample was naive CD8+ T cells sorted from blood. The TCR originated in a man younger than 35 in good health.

Here the CDR3 reads CASGRPGLFYEQYF. The CDR3, as DNA: TGTGCCAGCGGAAGACCGGGACTCTTCTACGAGCAGTACTTC. V is TRBV28 and J is TRBJ2-7, with a possible D match to TRBD2 (6 bases). This CDR3 region has 14 residues. CDR1 and CDR2 (germline): MDHEN, SYDVKM. V shed 8 bases and J shed 3 bases, with 17 bases lying between them.